The TCR beta chain under discussion was sequenced for a study of CD8 T cells in ankylosing spondylitis. A remark on this clonotype: Its antigen is still unknown.

Construction of TCR beta libraries was performed using quantitative 5'-RACE with molecular barcodes. TCRdb re-analysed the 5' RACE reads in MiXCR, keeping a single row per CDR3 protein. Of around 390,000 distinct CDR3 sequences in the sample, about a fifth are singletons; the top ten hold about 15%. Regarding the study as a whole: There was a TCR beta motif, made of eight highly homologous variants, that appeared characteristic of ankylosing spondylitis blood. Disease-linked clones bore a CD8+ phenotype, appearing relatively rarely in peripheral blood. Previous work reported some of these motif variants in the synovial fluid and blood of reactive arthritis.

V was cut by 5 bases and J by 12 bases, with 11 bases left in between. Germline V gives CDR1 SNHLY, CDR2 FYNNEI. This CDR3 has 11 residues. Sequenced input: blood, either unsorted or a sorted T cell fraction (not recorded which). This sequence was found in a male donor with ankylosing spondylitis. J is TRBJ2-4 and V is TRBV2; a possible D gene is TRBD2 (6 bases). CDR3 sequence reads: CASSWQEGQYF. The CDR3 coding sequence is TGTGCCAGCAGTTGGCAGGAGGGTCAGTACTTC. Complete variable domain (other parts from reference TRBV2 and TRBJ2-4): EPEVTQTPSHQVTQMGQEVILRCVPISNHLYFYWYRQILGQKVEFLVSFYNNEISEKSEIFDDQFSVERPDGSNFTLKIRSTKLEDSAMYFCASSWQEGQYFGAGTRLSVL.